A selection of T cell receptor beta chains follows, all from one sample in a study of monozygotic twins with cystic fibrosis. Measured with immunoSEQ multiplex PCR; TCRdb has only the in-frame clones, and not every one. The sample contains around 12,000 clones, 85% of which appear only once. Specimen: blood. Source of these receptors: a man younger than 35 with cystic fibrosis. CDR3s include the opening cysteine and the closing phenylalanine or tryptophan. The D gene is left open where the match is weak. Size values are once, few and many counts, or a class for expanded clones, and some rows have none.

J gene | clone size | V gene | CDR3 length | D gene | CDR3 protein | CDR3 DNA
TRBJ1-4 | - | TRBV5-5 | 14 | - | CASSLLTGTEKLFF | TGTGCCAGCAGCTTGTTGACCGGGACTGAAAAACTGTTTTTT
TRBJ2-3 | - | TRBV6-1 | 13 | - | CASRAVGADTQYF | TGTGCCAGCAGGGCCGTGGGAGCAGATACGCAGTATTTT
TRBJ1-1 | few | TRBV4-1 | 14 | TRBD1 | CASSRGQGNTEAFF | TGCGCCAGCAGCCGCGGACAGGGGAACACTGAAGCTTTCTTT
TRBJ2-2 | - | TRBV5-6 | 17 | - | CASTFLGEWANTGELFF | TGTGCCAGCACCTTTTTGGGGGAGTGGGCGAACACCGGGGAGCTGTTTTTT
TRBJ2-3 | - | TRBV5-1 | 14 | - | CASSLGGSTDTQYF | TGCGCCAGCAGCTTAGGCGGGAGCACAGATACGCAGTATTTT
TRBJ2-4 | - | TRBV7-9 | 14 | - | CASSLPLQGNIQYF | TGTGCCAGCAGCCTACCTCTGCAGGGAAACATTCAGTACTTC
TRBJ2-7 | - | TRBV20-1 | 11 | - | CSARDDREQYF | TGCAGTGCTAGAGATGACAGGGAGCAGTACTTC
TRBJ2-2 | - | TRBV7-2 | 15 | - | CASSPGGQLTGELFF | TGTGCCAGCAGCCCGGGCGGACAGCTTACCGGGGAGCTGTTTTTT
TRBJ1-1 | once | TRBV5-4 | 16 | TRBD1 | CASSPGQGSMNTEAFF | TGTGCCAGCAGCCCGGGACAGGGTTCTATGAACACTGAAGCTTTCTTT
TRBJ1-5 | - | TRBV5-8 | 15 | - | CASSLGGASNQPQHF | TGTGCCAGCAGCTTGGGCGGGGCCTCTAATCAGCCCCAGCATTTT
TRBJ2-5 | - | TRBV28 | 15 | - | CASSFTGTEQETQYF | TGTGCCAGCAGTTTTACCGGGACTGAGCAAGAGACCCAGTACTTC
TRBJ1-5 | - | TRBV28 | 16 | - | CASSIPYRDGNQPQHF | TGTGCCAGCAGTATACCTTACAGGGATGGCAATCAGCCCCAGCATTTT
TRBJ2-1 | - | TRBV15 | 17 | - | CATSSSPSVEYVVEQFF | TGTGCCACCAGCAGTTCTCCCTCCGTAGAGTACGTGGTTGAGCAGTTCTTC
TRBJ2-1 | - | TRBV15 | 16 | TRBD1 | CATSRDPGTGTNEQFF | TGTGCCACCAGCAGAGACCCCGGGACAGGGACGAATGAGCAGTTCTTC
TRBJ1-4 | - | TRBV25-1 | 15 | TRBD1 | CASSAEQGGNEKLFF | TGTGCCAGCAGTGCCGAACAGGGGGGGAATGAAAAACTGTTTTTT
TRBJ2-5 | - | TRBV18 | 13 | TRBD2 | CASSGTSQETQYF | TGTGCCAGCTCAGGGACTAGCCAAGAGACCCAGTACTTC
TRBJ1-2 | - | TRBV30 | 13 | - | CAWIPRASRSYTF | TGTGCCTGGATACCCAGGGCGTCTCGGAGCTACACCTTC
TRBJ2-7 | - | TRBV11-3 | 16 | TRBD2 | CASSLVPSGSSYEQYF | TGTGCCAGCAGCTTAGTCCCTAGCGGGAGCTCCTACGAGCAGTACTTC
TRBJ1-1 | - | TRBV15 | 16 | - | CATSRGTKGTNTEAFF | TGTGCCACCAGCAGAGGAACCAAGGGGACGAACACTGAAGCTTTCTTT
TRBJ1-2 | few | TRBV4-1 | 15 | - | CASHPRGRVNYGYTF | TGCGCCAGCCACCCCCGGGGCAGGGTCAACTATGGCTACACCTTC
TRBJ2-7 | - | TRBV5-4 | 15 | TRBD2 | CASNRLGLADYEQYF | TGTGCCAGCAATCGACTCGGGCTAGCGGACTACGAGCAGTACTTC
TRBJ2-7 | few | TRBV19 | 16 | TRBD2 | CASSSQGGRLAYEQYF | TGTGCCAGTAGTTCCCAGGGCGGGAGGCTTGCCTACGAGCAGTACTTC
TRBJ1-2 | once | TRBV7-9 | 12 | - | CASSLGGGGYTF | TGTGCCAGCAGCTTAGGAGGAGGTGGCTACACCTTC